Presented here are 19 T cell receptor beta chains from one specimen sequenced in a study of T-cell reconstitution after alpha-beta-depleted transplantation in children (dated by TCRdb to 2016 to 2018). The treatment or condition label here, explained by the study, means: allogeneic hematopoietic cell transplantation with graft depleted of TCRalphabeta T cells and CD19 B cells. Libraries were built with PCR. The listed sequencing device is Illumina HiSeq 2500. To normalize quantification of the TCRbeta repertoire, the TCR libraries were built with molecular barcoding that relied on unique molecular identifiers. TCRdb handled the public reads itself, with Q25 trimming in fastp and clone calling in MiXCR, and kept productive beta chains. Every entry covers one CDR3 protein and lists the most common genes and DNA from its rows. The sample table records hundreds of thousands of distinct CDR3 sequences; under 20% of these occur just once. Approximately 5% of the sample lies in the top ten.

The specimen comprised PBMCs, mostly from graft donor cells, sampled 360 days after TCRalphabeta/CD19-depleted stem cell transplant. The receptor source for this set is a male patient younger than 18 who had a stem cell transplant for acute lymphoblastic leukemia, so the T cells may come from the graft donor.

Only a few counts were recorded for this clonotype. The chain recombines TRBV15 with TRBJ2-4; 8 positions match TRBD1. V was pared by 2 bases and J by 7 bases, with 7 bases of the junction left unmatched. The CDR3 runs 15 residues. CDR1 is LNHNV and CDR2 is YYDKDF in the germline V gene (reference sequence). CDR3 loop: CATSRIRTGKNIQYF. The CDR3 DNA is TGTGCCACCAGCAGAATTCGGACAGGGAAGAACATTCAGTACTTC.

The J gene is TRBJ1-1, the V gene TRBV2; D is ambiguous. CDR3 length: 15 residues. V dropped 5 bases and J dropped 1 base, with 14 bases sitting between them. Germline values: CDR1 SNHLY, CDR2 FYNNEI. CDR3 sequence: CASSIEGLKNTEAFF. CDR3 sequence (DNA): TGTGCCAGCAGTATCGAGGGCCTAAAGAACACTGAAGCTTTCTTT.

This clonotype was picked up a small number of times. The CDR3: CASSPRSGAYEQYF. CDR3 DNA sequence: TGTGCCAGCAGCCCCCGGTCAGGGGCCTACGAGCAGTACTTC. This sequence joins TRBV7-9 and TRBJ2-7, with D maybe TRBD1 (6 bases). The germline gives CDR1 SEHNR, CDR2 FQNEAQ (reference sequence). V was trimmed by 5 bases and J by 2 bases, leaving 13 bases between them. The CDR3 loop spans 14 amino acids.

There are a few counts of this clonotype. This chain links TRBV5-1 with TRBJ2-7, with no clear D. Between the trimmed V and J ends, which lost 5 bases and 2 bases, there was a span of 11 bases. The germline V gene encodes CDR1 SGHRS and CDR2 YFSETQ. The CDR3 totals 13 residues. The CDR3 spells CASSLPYPYEQYF. The CDR3 region has the DNA TGCGCCAGCAGTCTCCCATATCCCTACGAGCAGTACTTC.

This clonotype has a count of ten or more. This chain uses TRBV15 with TRBJ2-7, with TRBD2 identical over 7 bases. The trim removed 0 bases at V and 4 bases at J, leaving 9 bases unmatched. Germline-derived CDR1 and CDR2 are LNHNV and YYDKDF (reference sequence). CDR3 length equals 16 residues. This chain's CDR3 is CATSRDREVKRYEQYF. In DNA, the CDR3 is TGTGCCACCAGCAGAGATCGGGAGGTAAAGAGGTACGAGCAGTACTTC. The whole variable domain, filled in from reference TRBV15 and TRBJ2-7, reads DAMVIQNPRYQVTQFGKPVTLSCSQTLNHNVMYWYQQKSSQAPKLLFHYYDKDFNNEADTPDNFQSRRPNTSFCFLDIRSPGLGDTAMYLCATSRDREVKRYEQYFGPGTRLTVT.

With respect to this clonotype: A much bigger clone sits one base away, suggesting this may be a read error. The CDR3 end shows no conserved phenylalanine or tryptophan, and so a read error is likely. This chain joins TRBV27 and TRBJ2-7; TRBD2 agrees at 10 bases. Germline V lookup: CDR1 MNHEY, CDR2 SMNVEV (reference sequence). Losses at the gene ends were 2 bases for V and 4 bases for J; bases not matched to a gene: 5. The CDR3 has 15 residues. The CDR3 loop reads CASSLISGRIYEQYL. CDR3 nucleotides: TGTGCCAGCAGTTTAATTAGCGGGAGGATTTACGAGCAGTACTTG.

V gene TRBV6-5 combines with J gene TRBJ2-2; TRBD1 matches 9 bases. The CDR3 is made up of 15 amino acids. V trimming: 2 bases; J trimming: 5 bases; junction bases outside the gene matches: 3. The germline CDR1 and CDR2 sequences are MNHEY and SVGAGI. The CDR3 DNA is TGTGCCAGCAGTTACACCGGGACAGGGACCGGGGAGCTGTTTTTT. Translated, it gives CASSYTGTGTGELFF.

This clonotype has just a few counts. The chain links TRBV21-1 to TRBJ2-7; no DNA check was done on the table's D call, TRBD2. TRBV21-1 is marked as a pseudogene. The CDR3 has 16 amino acids. For the CDR3, the DNA is TGTGCCAGCAGCAAAGCATGGAAGCGGGCGTCCTACGAGCAGTACTTC. The encoded protein is CASSKAWKRASYEQYF.

The sample holds a few counts of this clonotype. This chain uses TRBV27 with TRBJ2-7; 13 nucleotides match TRBD2. From germline, CDR1 is MNHEY and CDR2 SMNVEV (reference sequence). CDR3 size: 17 residues. V trimming: 6 bases; J trimming: 0 bases; junction bases outside the gene matches: 8. The CDR3 coding sequence is TGTGCCAGCAGCCCCGGACTAGCGGGGGACTACTCCTACGAGCAGTACTTC. This codes for CASSPGLAGDYSYEQYF.

The rearrangement links TRBV3-1 to TRBJ2-7; a weak D match, TRBD2 (5 bases). The CDR3 covers 15 residues. Between the trimmed V and J ends, which lost 0 bases and 3 bases, there was a span of 12 bases. The V gene's germline CDR1 is LGHDT and CDR2 YNNKEL (reference sequence). The CDR3 coding sequence is TGTGCCAGCAGCCAAGAAAACGGGATAGGCTACGAGCAGTACTTC. Encoded protein: CASSQENGIGYEQYF.

The sample holds a few counts of this clonotype. This chain joins TRBV12-5 and TRBJ1-3; no firm D call. The CDR3 has 14 amino acids. CDR1 is LGHNT, CDR2 FRNRAP, per germline. V was clipped by 4 bases and J by 0 bases, with 7 bases between them. CDR3: CASGSWNSGNTIYF. In nucleotides, the CDR3 is TGTGCTAGTGGTTCCTGGAACTCTGGAAACACCATATATTTT.

This clonotype was observed a handful of times. CDR3 residues: CASSRLWGYPTPYEQYF. The CDR3 DNA is TGTGCCAGCAGCCGCCTCTGGGGGTATCCAACCCCCTACGAGCAGTACTTC. The chain is built from TRBV5-5 and TRBJ2-7; D tentatively fits TRBD1 or TRBD2 (5 bases each). Germline V lookup: CDR1 SGHKS, CDR2 YYEKEE (reference sequence). The CDR3 spans 17 residues. V gave up 4 bases and J gave up 2 bases, with 22 bases separating them.

There are a few counts of this clonotype. The chain carries TRBV12-3 or TRBV12-4 and TRBJ2-7; 8 bases match TRBD1. This CDR3 region has 15 residues. The V gene end was trimmed by 6 bases and the J gene end by 3 bases; junction bases not matched to a gene: 10. The CDR3 DNA reads TGTGCCAGCAGCCACTCCGACAGGGGTTTCTACGAGCAGTACTTC. It is translated as CASSHSDRGFYEQYF.

The chain links TRBV18 to TRBJ1-1, with a possible D match to TRBD1 (5 bases). Trimming shortened V by 5 bases and J by 6 bases, and 16 bases separated the two germline ends. CDR3 length: 14 amino acids. The germline V gene encodes CDR1 KGHSH and CDR2 LQKENI. The CDR3 nucleotides are TGTGCCAGCTCAACCTCGAACGGGGGTTCTGAAGCTTTCTTT. It encodes CASSTSNGGSEAFF.

This clonotype has a count of ten or more. The chain links TRBV5-1 to TRBJ2-2, with 8 bases aligning to TRBD2. The ends lost 3 bases at V and 4 bases at J; junction bases unmatched: 8. This CDR3 has 16 amino acids. Germline CDR1 SGHRS, CDR2 YFSETQ. The CDR3 DNA follows: TGCGCCAGCAGCTCCCGGGAGGGCCAAATCACCGGGGAGCTGTTTTTT. Residues: CASSSREGQITGELFF. The entire variable domain, with the rest obtained from reference TRBV5-1 and TRBJ2-2, is as follows: KAGVTQTPRYLIKTRGQQVTLSCSPISGHRSVSWYQQTPGQGLQFLFEYFSETQRNKGNFPGRFSGRQFSNSRSEMNVSTLELGDSALYLCASSSREGQITGELFFGEGSRLTVL.

This rearrangement joins TRBV5-5 to TRBJ2-3; D is unclear. The germline gives CDR1 SGHKS, CDR2 YYEKEE (reference sequence). CDR3 length: 16 amino acids. With 7 bases removed from V and 2 bases from J, the gap between germline ends came to 20 bases. The DNA for the CDR3 is TGTGCCAGCCACGTGCAGGTCGGCCCCTTCACAGATACGCAGTATTTT. Amino acids: CASHVQVGPFTDTQYF. The whole variable domain, remainder taken from reference TRBV5-5 and TRBJ2-3, is DAGVTQSPTHLIKTRGQQVTLRCSPISGHKSVSWYQQVLGQGPQFIFQYYEKEERGRGNFPDRFSARQFPNYSSELNVNALLLGDSALYLCASHVQVGPFTDTQYFGPGTRLTVL.

This clonotype came up a few times. The rearrangement joins TRBV7-9 to TRBJ1-2, with 8 nucleotides matching TRBD1. Germline lookup yields CDR1 SEHNR and CDR2 FQNEAQ (reference sequence). The CDR3 is 14 amino acids. The junction had 12 bases not matched to a gene; V was cut back by 7 bases and J by 8 bases. CDR3 sequence reads: CASIDGRGRGGYTF. DNA for the CDR3: TGTGCCAGCATCGATGGCAGGGGGCGCGGGGGCTACACCTTC.

The chain recombines TRBV4-1 with TRBJ2-6; D ambiguous. Trimming stripped 0 bases from V and 9 bases from J, with 21 bases between. Germline V gives CDR1 MGHRA, CDR2 YSYEKL. The CDR3 loop spans 18 amino acids. The CDR3 loop reads CASSQEGARTRPVNVLTF. CDR3 sequence (DNA): TGCGCCAGCAGCCAAGAAGGTGCCCGGACGCGACCGGTCAACGTCCTGACTTTC.

In nucleotides, the CDR3 is TGTGCCAGCAGGGGGCCAGGGACTACTTACGAGCAGTTCTTC. It yields the protein CASRGPGTTYEQFF. The chain combines TRBV11-2 with TRBJ2-1; 7 bases align to TRBD2. This CDR3 is built from 14 residues. V lost 6 bases, J lost 10 bases, and 12 bases stayed unmatched. CDR1 is SGHAT, CDR2 FQNNGV, per germline.